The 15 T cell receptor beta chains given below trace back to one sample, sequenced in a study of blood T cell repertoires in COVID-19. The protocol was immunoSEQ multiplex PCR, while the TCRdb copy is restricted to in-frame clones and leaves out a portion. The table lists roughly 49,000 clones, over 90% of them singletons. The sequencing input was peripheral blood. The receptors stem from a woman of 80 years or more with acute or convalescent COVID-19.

CDR3 sequence: CASSPAGGKSNQPQHF. The CDR3 nucleotides read TGTGCCAGCAGCCCGGCGGGGGGGAAGAGCAATCAGCCCCAGCATTTT. The V gene is TRBV3-1 (or the pseudogene TRBV3-2), the J gene TRBJ1-5, with D possibly being TRBD1 (5 bases). With 4 bases removed from V and 1 base from J, the gap between germline ends came to 14 bases. CDR3 length: 16 amino acids. The V gene's germline CDR1 is LGHDT and CDR2 YNNKEL (reference sequence).

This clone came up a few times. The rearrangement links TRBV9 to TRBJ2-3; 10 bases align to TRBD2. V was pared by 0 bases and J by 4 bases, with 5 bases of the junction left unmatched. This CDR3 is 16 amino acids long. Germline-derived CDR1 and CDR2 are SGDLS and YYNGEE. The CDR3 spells CASSVGAGGLADTQYF. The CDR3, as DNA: TGTGCCAGCAGCGTAGGAGCGGGAGGGCTCGCAGATACGCAGTATTTT.

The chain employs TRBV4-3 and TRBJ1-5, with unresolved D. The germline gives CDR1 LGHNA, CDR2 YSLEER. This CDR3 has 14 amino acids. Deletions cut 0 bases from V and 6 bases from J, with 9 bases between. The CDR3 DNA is TGCGCCAGCAGCCAAGATCAGGCCGGTCAGCCCCAGCATTTT. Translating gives CASSQDQAGQPQHF.

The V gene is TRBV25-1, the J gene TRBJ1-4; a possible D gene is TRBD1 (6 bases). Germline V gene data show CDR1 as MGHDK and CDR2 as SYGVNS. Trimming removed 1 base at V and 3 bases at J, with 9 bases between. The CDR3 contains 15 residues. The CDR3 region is CASSELGGANEKLFF. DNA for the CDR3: TGTGCCAGCAGTGAATTAGGGGGAGCTAATGAAAAACTGTTTTTT.

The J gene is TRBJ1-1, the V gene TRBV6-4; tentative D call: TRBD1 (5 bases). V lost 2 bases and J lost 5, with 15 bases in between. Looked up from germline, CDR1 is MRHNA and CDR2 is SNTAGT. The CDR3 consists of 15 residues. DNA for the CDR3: TGTGCCAGCAGTGACACCGTTGGGGGGGGGACTGAAGCTTTCTTT. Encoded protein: CASSDTVGGGTEAFF.

CDR3 in amino acids: CASSDGQGPREKLFF. In DNA, the CDR3 is TGCGCCAGCAGTGACGGCCAGGGCCCTAGGGAAAAACTGTTTTTT. V is TRBV10-1 and J is TRBJ1-4; weak D call: TRBD1 (5 bases). V was clipped by 3 bases and J by 8 bases, with 16 bases between them. Germline loops: CDR1 WNHNN, CDR2 SYGVQD (reference sequence). The CDR3 spans 15 residues.

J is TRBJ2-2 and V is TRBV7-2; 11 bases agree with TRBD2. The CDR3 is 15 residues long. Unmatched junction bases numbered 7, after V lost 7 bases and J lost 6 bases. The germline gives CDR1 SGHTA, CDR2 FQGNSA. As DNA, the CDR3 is TGTGCCAGCACCGTTAGCGGGAGGGCCTCCGGGGAGCTGTTTTTT. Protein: CASTVSGRASGELFF.

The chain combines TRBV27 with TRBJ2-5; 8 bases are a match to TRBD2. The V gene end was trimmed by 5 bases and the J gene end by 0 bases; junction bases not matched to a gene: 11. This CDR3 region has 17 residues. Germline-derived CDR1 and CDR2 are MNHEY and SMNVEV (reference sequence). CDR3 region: CASSPGVPGGHQETQYF. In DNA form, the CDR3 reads TGTGCCAGCAGTCCCGGGGTACCGGGAGGGCACCAAGAGACCCAGTACTTC.

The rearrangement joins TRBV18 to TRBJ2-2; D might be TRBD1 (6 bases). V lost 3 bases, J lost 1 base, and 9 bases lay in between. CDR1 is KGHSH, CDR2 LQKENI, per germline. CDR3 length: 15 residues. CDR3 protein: CASSPGTLNTGELFF. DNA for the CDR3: TGTGCCAGCTCACCCGGGACACTGAACACCGGGGAGCTGTTTTTT.

The CDR3 loop is CASSPRQSGNTIYF. The CDR3, as DNA: TGTGCCAGCAGTCCCCGACAGTCTGGAAACACCATATATTTT. V usage is TRBV6-6 and J usage is TRBJ1-3; D might be TRBD1 (5 bases). The CDR3 consists of 14 residues. V lost 5 bases and J lost 1, with 9 bases in between. Germline CDR1 is MNHNY and CDR2 is SVGAGI (reference sequence).

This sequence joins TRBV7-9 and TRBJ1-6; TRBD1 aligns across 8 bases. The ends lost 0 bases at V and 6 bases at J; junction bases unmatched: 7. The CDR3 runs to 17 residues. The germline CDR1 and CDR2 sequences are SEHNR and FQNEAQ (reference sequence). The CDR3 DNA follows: TGTGCCAGCAGCTTAGCCGCAGGGGGCTTGTTTAATTCACCCCTCCACTTT. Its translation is CASSLAAGGLFNSPLHF.

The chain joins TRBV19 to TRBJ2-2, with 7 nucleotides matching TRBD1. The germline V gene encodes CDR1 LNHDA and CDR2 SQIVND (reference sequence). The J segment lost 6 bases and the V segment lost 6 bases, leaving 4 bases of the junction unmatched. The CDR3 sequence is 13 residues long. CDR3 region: CASSDTGAGELFF. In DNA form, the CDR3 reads TGTGCCAGTAGCGATACAGGGGCCGGGGAGCTGTTTTTT.

CDR3 nucleotide sequence: TGTGCCAGTAGTAGGGGGGGCTTGAGCTCCTACAATGAGCAGTTCTTC. Residues: CASSRGGLSSYNEQFF. This chain uses TRBV19 with TRBJ2-1, with D possibly matching TRBD2 (7 bases). V lost 4 bases to trimming and J lost 0 bases, with 13 bases between them. CDR1 and CDR2 (germline): LNHDA, SQIVND (reference sequence). The CDR3 contains 16 residues.

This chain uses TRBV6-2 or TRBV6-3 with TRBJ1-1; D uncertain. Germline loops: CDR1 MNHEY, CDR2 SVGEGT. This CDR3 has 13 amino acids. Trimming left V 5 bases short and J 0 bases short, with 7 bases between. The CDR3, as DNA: TGTGCCAGCAGTCCCTTCTTGAACACTGAAGCTTTCTTT. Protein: CASSPFLNTEAFF.

DNA for the CDR3: TGCGCCAGCAGCCAGCAAGAGACCCAGTACTTC. Its translation: CASSQQETQYF. The V and J genes are TRBV5-1 and TRBJ2-5; no clear D. Trimming cost V 4 bases and J 2 bases, with 3 bases left between them. The germline V gene encodes CDR1 SGHRS and CDR2 YFSETQ. The CDR3 length is 11 residues.